The 21 T cell receptor beta chains given below trace back to one sample, sequenced in a study of shared clonotypes between healthy human individuals. TCRdb's copy holds only in-frame clones and misses some; the assay was immunoSEQ multiplex PCR. Of some 2,100,000 clones listed, roughly 95% are singletons. The sequenced sample consisted of naive CD4+ T cells sorted from blood. Regarding subset: CD45RA+ positively selected. These TCRs come from a man between 18 and 35 years old in good health.

The chain joins TRBV14 to TRBJ2-7, with a possible D match to TRBD2 (5 bases). V lost 1 base and J lost 6, with 10 bases in between. The germline gives CDR1 SGHDN, CDR2 FVKESK. The CDR3 contains 13 residues. CDR3 nucleotide sequence: TGTGCCAGCAGCCAAGTGACTGGAGGCGAGCAGTACTTC. Translated, it gives CASSQVTGGEQYF.

This clone was counted once. This rearrangement joins TRBV5-4 to TRBJ1-3; 11 bases match TRBD1. V shed 1 base and J 8 bases; nucleotides not matched to a gene: 5. CDR1 and CDR2 from the germline V gene are SGHNT and YYREEE (reference sequence). CDR3 length: 15 amino acids. The CDR3, as DNA: TGTGCCAGCAGCTTGACGGGACAGGGGGAACACACCATATATTTT. Amino acids: CASSLTGQGEHTIYF.

The V gene is TRBV7-2, the J gene TRBJ1-2; D is unresolved. The CDR3 spans 11 residues. Germline V lookup: CDR1 SGHTA, CDR2 FQGNSA. Trimming cost V 1 base and J 8 bases, with 5 bases left between them. CDR3 amino acids: CASSLDMGYTF. The CDR3 region has the DNA TGTGCCAGCAGCTTAGATATGGGCTACACCTTC.

The V and J genes are TRBV28 and TRBJ2-7; 8 bases are shared with TRBD1. This CDR3 contains 15 residues. CDR1 is MDHEN, CDR2 SYDVKM, per germline. V shed 5 bases and J 6 bases; nucleotides not matched to a gene: 12. The CDR3 bases are TGTGCCAGCAGTCCGGAACCTACAGGGGGTCGCGAGCAGTACTTC. Amino acid sequence: CASSPEPTGGREQYF. Using reference TRBV28 and TRBJ2-7 for the parts outside the CDR3, the full variable domain is DVKVTQSSRYLVKRTGEKVFLECVQDMDHENMFWYRQDPGLGLRLIYFSYDVKMKEKGDIPEGYSVSREKKERFSLILESASTNQTSMYLCASSPEPTGGREQYFGPGTRLTVT.

The chain is built from TRBV28 and TRBJ1-2; D possibly corresponds to TRBD1 (5 bases). Trimming shortened V by 4 bases and J by 7 bases, and 7 bases separated the two germline ends. CDR3 length: 11 residues. CDR1 and CDR2 (germline): MDHEN, SYDVKM. CDR3 in DNA: TGTGCCAGCAGTTGGGGGGGTGGCTACACCTTC. Translation: CASSWGGGYTF.

The rearrangement uses TRBV19 and TRBJ2-4; 10 positions match TRBD1. The germline V gene has CDR1 LNHDA and CDR2 SQIVND (reference sequence). V dropped 5 bases and J dropped 1; count of bases not matched to a gene: 5. The CDR3 runs to 16 residues. CDR3 loop: CASSDPGQGAKNIQYF. CDR3 in DNA: TGTGCCAGTAGTGACCCGGGACAGGGGGCCAAAAACATTCAGTACTTC.

The table lists this clone with a count of one. V usage is TRBV30 and J usage is TRBJ1-2; D possibly corresponds to TRBD1 (5 bases). The CDR3 consists of 15 residues. CDR1 and CDR2 (germline): GTSNPN, SVGIG (reference sequence). The ends were cut back, 0 bases at V and 7 bases at J, with 18 bases in the middle. This CDR3 reads CAWSVSRQRASGYTF. The CDR3 nucleotides are TGTGCCTGGAGTGTATCACGACAGCGGGCGAGTGGCTACACCTTC.

The V call is TRBV6-6, the J call TRBJ1-5; 7 nucleotides line up with TRBD1. There are 11 residues in the CDR3. The germline V gene encodes CDR1 MNHNY and CDR2 SVGAGI (reference sequence). The junction had 4 bases not matched to a gene; V was cut back by 6 bases and J by 11 bases. The CDR3: CASSSGGTQHF. The CDR3 DNA reads as TGTGCCAGCAGCTCAGGGGGGACCCAGCATTTT.

The chain links TRBV5-1 to TRBJ2-3, with 7 bases matching TRBD1. CDR1 SGHRS and CDR2 YFSETQ come from the germline V gene. The CDR3 loop spans 17 amino acids. Trimming removed 4 bases from V and 7 bases from J; junction bases left unmatched: 18. The CDR3 loop reads CASSPSGGSPVVYTQYF. The CDR3 nucleotides are TGCGCCAGCAGCCCTTCAGGGGGAAGTCCCGTCGTGTATACGCAGTATTTT.

The chain employs TRBV5-4 and TRBJ2-7; TRBD2 is a possible D gene (5 bases). The germline CDR1 and CDR2 sequences are SGHNT and YYREEE (reference sequence). Trimming took 2 bases from V and 0 from J, leaving 12 bases between them. The CDR3 is 15 amino acids. The CDR3 DNA reads TGTGCCAGCAGCTTTCCAGGACTCAGCTCCTACGAGCAGTACTTC. Translating gives CASSFPGLSSYEQYF.

The chain's CDR3 is CASSLTIAAQETQYF. CDR3 DNA: TGCGCCAGCAGCCTAACAATAGCGGCACAAGAGACCCAGTACTTC. The rearrangement uses TRBV5-1 and TRBJ2-5, with a tentative D call TRBD2 (6 bases). The V end lost 4 bases, the J end lost 2 bases, and 15 bases lay between the germline ends. This CDR3 is built from 15 residues. Germline V CDR1 and CDR2: SGHRS, YFSETQ.

Points on this clone: Other DNA sequences from this sample encode an identical CDR3 as well. The chain combines TRBV6-1 with TRBJ2-3; 11 bases are shared with TRBD2. Germline V gene sequence: CDR1 MNHNS, CDR2 SASEGT. The CDR3 has 16 amino acids. Trimming at V came to 2 bases and at J to 2 bases, leaving 3 bases not matched to a gene. The DNA of the CDR3 is TGTGCCAGCAGTGAAACTAGCGGGAGCCCCACAGATACGCAGTATTTT. It specifies CASSETSGSPTDTQYF.

The count of this clone is one. The rearrangement links TRBV15 to TRBJ1-5; D not resolved. The CDR3 consists of 15 residues. CDR1 is LNHNV and CDR2 is YYDKDF in the germline V gene (reference sequence). With 1 base removed from V and 1 base from J, the gap between germline ends came to 8 bases. In DNA form, the CDR3 reads TGTGCCACCAGCAGAGTGAGGCAGAGCAATCAGCCCCAGCATTTT. Translation: CATSRVRQSNQPQHF.

This chain connects TRBV6-5 to TRBJ2-2; D not resolved. In germline, CDR1 is MNHEY, CDR2 SVGAGI. CDR3 length: 13 residues. V was cut by 0 bases and J by 9 bases, with 8 bases left in between. The CDR3 sequence is CASSYSWEWELFF. The CDR3, as DNA: TGTGCCAGCAGTTACTCCTGGGAATGGGAGCTGTTTTTT.

The chain's CDR3 is CASSLFGTVSGNTIYF. Here the CDR3 DNA reads TGTGCCAGCAGCTTATTCGGGACGGTCTCTGGAAACACCATATATTTT. V and J are TRBV11-2 and TRBJ1-3, with D possibly being TRBD1 (5 bases). CDR3 length: 16 amino acids. V was trimmed by 2 bases and J by 0 bases, leaving 11 bases between them. CDR1 and CDR2 (germline): SGHAT, FQNNGV.

This chain connects TRBV7-9 to TRBJ2-1, with 12 bases matching TRBD2. With V trimmed by 2 bases and J by 9 bases, 8 bases remained unmatched. This CDR3 has 16 amino acids. Germline lookup yields CDR1 SEHNR and CDR2 FQNEAQ (reference sequence). CDR3 sequence (DNA): TGTGCCAGCAGCTTATTAACGACTAGCGGGAGTGGTGAGCAGTTCTTC. This gives the protein CASSLLTTSGSGEQFF.

The J gene is TRBJ1-5, the V gene TRBV6-1, with D tentatively TRBD1 (6 bases). Germline lookup yields CDR1 MNHNS and CDR2 SASEGT. The V and J ends lost 1 base and 7 bases respectively, with 8 bases between them. The length of the CDR3 is 13 residues. In DNA, the CDR3 is TGTGCCAGCAGTGAAGAGGGGGTGCAGCCCCAGCATTTT. It codes for CASSEEGVQPQHF.

The chain uses TRBV10-2 and TRBJ2-5; the D is unclear. Deletions cut 4 bases from V and 0 bases from J, with 6 bases between. The CDR3 has 13 residues. From germline, CDR1 is WSHSY and CDR2 SAAADI. The CDR3 DNA sequence: TGCGCCAGCAGTGCCCAGTACCAAGAGACCCAGTACTTC. Protein: CASSAQYQETQYF.

The V call is TRBV5-4, the J call TRBJ2-3; TRBD2 is a possible D gene (6 bases). V lost 4 bases to trimming and J lost 0 bases, with 15 bases between them. The germline gives CDR1 SGHNT, CDR2 YYREEE (reference sequence). The CDR3 is 16 amino acids. CDR3 sequence (DNA): TGTGCCAGCAGCCCGGGGCCGGGAGAAAGCACAGATACGCAGTATTTT. It translates to CASSPGPGESTDTQYF.

Only one count was recorded for this clone. This chain connects TRBV11-1 to TRBJ2-2; 8 bases are a match to TRBD1. Germline CDR1 SGHAT, CDR2 FQDESV (reference sequence). The length of the CDR3 is 16 residues. The trim removed 4 bases at V and 0 bases at J, leaving 4 bases unmatched. CDR3 protein: CASSSLDRANTGELFF. The CDR3 DNA follows: TGTGCCAGCAGCTCGCTGGACAGGGCGAACACCGGGGAGCTGTTTTTT.

The chain is built from TRBV29-1 and TRBJ2-1, with D tentatively TRBD1 (5 bases). V was pared by 2 bases and J by 6 bases, with 8 bases between. This CDR3 spans 12 amino acids. Germline V gives CDR1 SQVTM, CDR2 ANQGSEA. The CDR3 loop is CSVEWGFNEQFF. The CDR3 DNA reads as TGCAGCGTTGAATGGGGCTTCAATGAGCAGTTCTTC.